The sequence of this T cell receptor (beta chain) was determined in a study of cytomegalovirus exposure and HLA in healthy donors. Study at large: Genotyping of roughly 400 donors showed that 80% to 85% belonged to the Caucasian-associated ancestry cluster.

PCR used 60 Vbeta primers and 13 Jbeta primers. Profiling relied on immunoSEQ multiplex PCR, and the TCRdb table lists in-frame clones only, not all of them. The table lists tens of thousands of clones. The CDR3 spans 16 residues. Germline CDR1 and CDR2: SGHRS and YFSETQ. V dropped 4 bases and J dropped 3; count of bases not matched to a gene: 10. This TCR came from a man younger than 35 in good health and CMV-seropositive. Source material: PBMCs. The chain links TRBV5-1 to TRBJ2-3, with TRBD1 identical over 8 bases. CDR3 residues: CASSGRTGRRTDTQYF. As DNA, the CDR3 is TGCGCCAGCAGCGGCCGGACAGGGAGAAGGACAGATACGCAGTATTTT.